These 10 T cell receptor beta chains share one sample of origin, sequenced in a study of blood T cell repertoires in COVID-19. Some clones are missing from TCRdb's copy, which holds only in-frame ones; the method was immunoSEQ multiplex PCR. The table has roughly 140,000 clones, approximately 90% seen once; the top ten hold approximately 2.4%. The sample comprised peripheral blood. Source of these receptors: a woman in her seventies with acute or convalescent COVID-19.

V and J are TRBV9 and TRBJ1-1, with 7 bases lining up with TRBD1. The CDR3 runs to 14 residues. Trimming at V came to 4 bases and at J to 3 bases, leaving 6 bases not matched to a gene. CDR1 and CDR2 (germline): SGDLS, YYNGEE. The CDR3 reads CASSFGTDYTEAFF. CDR3 DNA: TGTGCCAGCAGCTTCGGGACAGATTACACTGAAGCTTTCTTT.

The chain has TRBV4-1 and TRBJ2-7; D is unresolved. Trimming stripped 0 bases from V and 2 bases from J, with 14 bases between. CDR3 length: 16 residues. Germline CDR1 reads MGHRA; CDR2 reads YSYEKL. The CDR3 here is CASSQDLAYRPYEQYF. CDR3 nucleotide sequence: TGCGCCAGCAGCCAAGACCTGGCTTACAGACCCTACGAGCAGTACTTC.

This rearrangement joins TRBV7-3 to TRBJ2-7, with D perhaps matching TRBD2 (6 bases). The germline gives CDR1 SGHTA, CDR2 FQGTGA. The CDR3 has 16 residues. Deletions cut 2 bases from V and 4 bases from J, with 18 bases between. CDR3 protein: CASSLGSPGLGYEQYF. As DNA, the CDR3 is TGTGCCAGCAGCTTAGGGTCACCGGGACTGGGTTACGAGCAGTACTTC.

This chain links TRBV6-1 with TRBJ2-7; 7 bases are shared with TRBD2. Germline CDR1 is MNHNS and CDR2 is SASEGT. There are 17 residues in the CDR3. V was pared by 2 bases and J by 1 base, with 11 bases of the junction left unmatched. The CDR3 nucleotides are TGTGCCAGCAGTGAATTCTGGGCGGGGGTAAATTCCTACGAGCAGTACGTC. Translating gives CASSEFWAGVNSYEQYV.

V and J are TRBV12-3 or TRBV12-4 and TRBJ2-7, with D perhaps TRBD1 (5 bases). With 5 bases removed from V and 7 bases from J, the gap between germline ends came to 15 bases. This CDR3 is 13 amino acids long. CDR3 sequence (DNA): TGTGCCAGCAGTCTTACCCCGTGGACAGAGCAGTACTTC. Translated: CASSLTPWTEQYF.

This clone was observed a few times. The sample has other DNA sequences that encode this CDR3 too. This sequence joins TRBV10-3 and TRBJ1-1; a weak D match, TRBD1 (5 bases). The V gene lost 6 bases and the J gene lost 0 bases, with 11 bases spanning the gap. The CDR3 extends over 14 amino acids. Germline CDR1 and CDR2: ENHRY and SYGVKD. The CDR3 loop reads CAISLTGLNTEAFF. In DNA, the CDR3 is TGTGCCATCAGCTTAACAGGACTGAACACTGAAGCTTTCTTT.

There are a few counts of this clone. The CDR3 here is CASRESGVSSGTDTQYF. In DNA, the CDR3 is TGTGCCAGCAGGGAGTCGGGGGTTTCCTCTGGGACAGATACGCAGTATTTT. The V call is TRBV27, the J call TRBJ2-3; D possibly corresponds to TRBD2 (6 bases). This CDR3 is built from 17 residues. Between the trimmed V and J ends, which lost 6 bases and 3 bases, there was a span of 22 bases. Per the germline V gene, CDR1 is MNHEY and CDR2 is SMNVEV (reference sequence).

This chain joins TRBV19 and TRBJ2-5; 12 bases are shared with TRBD1. The CDR3 covers 17 residues. Germline values: CDR1 LNHDA, CDR2 SQIVND (reference sequence). V lost 1 base and J lost 5; bases outside the gene matches: 8. The DNA for the CDR3 is TGTGCCAGTAGTATAGGGGAAGGGACAGGGGGCCAGGAGACCCAGTACTTC. It translates to CASSIGEGTGGQETQYF. Drawing the rest from reference TRBV19 and TRBJ2-5, the complete variable domain is DGGITQSPKYLFRKEGQNVTLSCEQNLNHDAMYWYRQDPGQGLRLIYYSQIVNDFQKGDIAEGYSVSREKKESFPLTVTSAQKNPTAFYLCASSIGEGTGGQETQYFGPGTRLLVL.

The chain links TRBV5-6 to TRBJ1-4; no reliable D call. V lost 3 bases and J lost 4, with 10 bases in between. The CDR3 totals 14 residues. CDR1 SGHDT and CDR2 YYEEEE come from the germline V gene. The CDR3, as DNA: TGTGCCAGCAGCTCCCCTTTGCGTAATGAAAAACTGTTTTTT. Translation gives CASSSPLRNEKLFF.

The rearrangement links TRBV18 to TRBJ1-6; the match to TRBD1 covers 7 bases. Germline values: CDR1 KGHSH, CDR2 LQKENI. There are 14 residues in the CDR3. V shed 5 bases, J shed 7 bases, and the junction held 5 bases outside the gene matches. The CDR3 coding sequence is TGTGCCAGCTCATCCGGGACAGACAATTCACCCCTCCACTTT. It translates to CASSSGTDNSPLHF. Combining the CDR3 with reference TRBV18 and TRBJ1-6 gives the whole variable domain NAGVMQNPRHLVRRRGQEARLRCSPMKGHSHVYWYRQLPEEGLKFMVYLQKENIIDESGMPKERFSAEFPKEGPSILRIQQVVRGDSAAYFCASSSGTDNSPLHFGNGTRLTVT.